The next 8 T cell receptor beta chains were all read from a single sample in a study of cytomegalovirus exposure and HLA in healthy donors. PCR involved 60 Vbeta and 13 Jbeta primers. Here immunoSEQ multiplex PCR was the method, and the copy in TCRdb shows in-frame clones only, minus some. This table holds around 150,000 clones, about 68% found once. Sequencing was performed on PBMCs. The receptors were sampled from a human donor in good health.

The chain carries TRBV25-1 and TRBJ2-5, with D perhaps TRBD2 (5 bases). The CDR3 loop spans 15 amino acids. Germline V lookup: CDR1 MGHDK, CDR2 SYGVNS. Trimming stripped 0 bases from V and 5 bases from J, with 13 bases between. CDR3 DNA sequence: TGTGCCAGCAGTGAATATCGGCCGGGGTGGGAGACCCAGTACTTC. Its protein is CASSEYRPGWETQYF.

The chain links TRBV7-2 to TRBJ1-1, with a weak D call TRBD1 (5 bases). V was pared by 1 base and J by 5 bases, with 11 bases between. Germline V CDR1 and CDR2: SGHTA, FQGNSA. The CDR3 spans 14 residues. The chain's CDR3 is CASSLGIGGTEAFF. CDR3 sequence (DNA): TGTGCCAGCAGCTTAGGTATCGGGGGGACTGAAGCTTTCTTT.

In the case of this clone: Additional DNA sequences in this sample encode the identical CDR3. The gene calls are TRBV6-5 and TRBJ2-1, with 14 nucleotides matching TRBD2. Germline CDR1 MNHEY, CDR2 SVGAGI. This CDR3 is built from 15 residues. V gave up 6 bases and J gave up 4 bases; unmatched junction bases: 2. The CDR3 here is CASSRLAGGYNEQFF. The CDR3, as DNA: TGTGCCAGCAGCCGACTAGCGGGAGGGTACAATGAGCAGTTCTTC.

The sample holds a few counts of this clone. This chain joins TRBV5-4 and TRBJ1-2; D perhaps matches TRBD1 (5 bases). V dropped 1 base and J dropped 4 bases, with 11 bases sitting between them. The CDR3 covers 14 residues. Germline loops: CDR1 SGHNT, CDR2 YYREEE (reference sequence). CDR3 in amino acids: CASSLSGFGYGYTF. The CDR3 DNA reads TGTGCCAGCAGCTTGTCAGGGTTTGGCTATGGCTACACCTTC. The full variable domain, with the rest looked up from reference TRBV5-4 and TRBJ1-2, is ETGVTQSPTHLIKTRGQQVTLRCSSQSGHNTVSWYQQALGQGPQFIFQYYREEENGRGNFPPRFSGLQFPNYSSELNVNALELDDSALYLCASSLSGFGYGYTFGSGTRLTVV.

The chain is built from TRBV7-9 and TRBJ2-4, with D tentatively TRBD1 (5 bases). This CDR3 spans 13 amino acids. In germline, CDR1 is SEHNR, CDR2 FQNEAQ (reference sequence). The ends were cut back, 5 bases at V and 6 bases at J, with 11 bases in the middle. The CDR3 region has the DNA TGTGCCAGCAGCGGGGCCAAGGGAAACATTCAGTACTTC. This translates into CASSGAKGNIQYF.

J is TRBJ1-4 and V is TRBV7-6; D call uncertain. Germline V lookup: CDR1 SGHVS, CDR2 FNYEAQ. V lost 2 bases and J 2 bases, leaving 6 bases between the germline ends. The CDR3 has 14 amino acids. For the CDR3, the DNA is TGTGCCAGCAGCTTATCGGTTACTAATGAAAAACTGTTTTTT. It is translated as CASSLSVTNEKLFF. Supplemented by reference TRBV7-6 and TRBJ1-4, the full variable domain reads GAGVSQSPRYKVTKRGQDVALRCDPISGHVSLYWYRQALGQGPEFLTYFNYEAQQDKSGLPNDRFSAERPEGSISTLTIQRTEQRDSAMYRCASSLSVTNEKLFFGSGTQLSVL.

The J gene is TRBJ1-1, the V gene TRBV13, with D unclear. CDR3 size: 16 residues. The germline V gene encodes CDR1 PRHDT and CDR2 FYEKMQ (reference sequence). Between the trimmed V and J ends, which lost 3 bases and 3 bases, there was a span of 17 bases. CDR3 sequence reads: CASSFPPPGWDTEAFF. The CDR3 DNA follows: TGTGCCAGCAGCTTCCCCCCCCCGGGGTGGGACACTGAAGCTTTCTTT.

This clone was counted only a few times. V is TRBV7-9 and J is TRBJ1-5; 11 bases are a match to TRBD1. Germline V lookup: CDR1 SEHNR, CDR2 FQNEAQ (reference sequence). J gave up 7 bases and V 5 bases, and 4 bases lay outside the gene matches. The CDR3 length is 14 residues. The CDR3 DNA reads as TGTGCCAGCAGCCCTGGGACAGGGGGACAGCCCCAGCATTTT. Translating it yields CASSPGTGGQPQHF.